Presented here are 14 T cell receptor beta chains from one specimen sequenced in a study of T cells in Graves' hyperthyroidism and ophthalmopathy. Amplification targeted TCR beta CDR3 regions from RNA transcripts. Using the HTBI primer set, a first-round RT-PCR was run on the TCR CDR3. Using its own MiXCR run on the multiplex PCR reads, TCRdb lists one record per CDR3 protein. The sample holds hundreds of thousands of distinct CDR3 sequences; 12% to 15% are singletons and the top ten take about 21%. The material sequenced was blood. All receptors come from a woman in her sixties or seventies with Graves' ophthalmopathy.

This clonotype has more than one count but fewer than ten. This chain joins TRBV6-2 or TRBV6-3 and TRBJ2-7, with D possibly TRBD1 on 6 matching bases. Trimming took off 5 bases at V and 2 bases at J, with 16 bases between the two ends. The CDR3 runs 15 residues. CDR1 MNHEY and CDR2 SVGEGT come from the germline V gene. As DNA, the CDR3 is TGTGCCAGCAGTCCCCCTCCAGGGGCGGCCTACGAGCAGTACTTC. As protein: CASSPPPGAAYEQYF.

The J gene is TRBJ2-1, the V gene TRBV6-1; either TRBD1 or TRBD2 may supply D (5 bases each). The germline CDR1 and CDR2 sequences are MNHNS and SASEGT. The CDR3 is 16 residues long. The V and J ends lost 3 bases and 0 bases respectively, with 12 bases between them. Here the CDR3 reads CASSDGTLTSYNEQFF. CDR3 DNA sequence: TGTGCCAGCAGTGACGGGACCCTCACCTCCTACAATGAGCAGTTCTTC.

This clonotype came up a few times. The chain couples TRBV19 to TRBJ2-1, with TRBD2 identical over 9 bases. This CDR3 comprises 15 residues. CDR1 is LNHDA, CDR2 SQIVND, per germline (reference sequence). With 1 base clipped from V and 3 bases from J, the junction kept 1 base outside the gene matches. CDR3 nucleotide sequence: TGTGCCAGTAGTATAGTAGCGGGAGACTACAATGAGCAGTTCTTC. Translated: CASSIVAGDYNEQFF.

This clonotype was seen a few times. The chain uses TRBV20-1 and TRBJ2-5, with 11 bases matching TRBD2. Germline lookup yields CDR1 DFQATT and CDR2 SNEGSKA (reference sequence). After removal of 7 bases from V and 12 bases from J, the junction contained 16 bases not matched to a gene. The CDR3 is made up of 14 amino acids. The CDR3 DNA sequence: TGCAGTGACGACAGCGGACTAGCGGGTCCCTTGGAGTACTTC. Its protein is CSDDSGLAGPLEYF.

Only a few counts were recorded for this clonotype. J is TRBJ2-4 and V is TRBV28; D might be TRBD1 (6 bases). The V end was cut by 4 bases, the J end by 5 bases, with 9 bases between. The CDR3 loop spans 13 amino acids. The V gene's germline CDR1 is MDHEN and CDR2 SYDVKM. CDR3 in amino acids: CASSWAGENIQYF. CDR3 bases: TGTGCCAGCAGTTGGGCAGGGGAAAACATTCAGTACTTC.

This clonotype was counted at least ten times. The gene calls are TRBV12-3 or TRBV12-4 and TRBJ1-1; D gene uncertain. Trimming pared 7 bases from V and 4 bases from J, leaving 10 bases between. This CDR3 comprises 12 residues. The DNA of the CDR3 is TGTGCCAGCATCCGCGTGGGCACTGAAGCTTTCTTT. Translated: CASIRVGTEAFF.

A remark on this clonotype: A read error is possible here, since a much larger clone lies one base away. This chain uses TRBV30 with TRBJ2-2, with D perhaps matching TRBD1 or TRBD2 (6 bases each). Germline CDR1 and CDR2: GTSNPN and SVGIG (reference sequence). This CDR3 has 13 residues. CDR3 DNA: TGTGCCTGGAGTAACGGGGGCACCGGGGAGCGGTTTTTT. This encodes CAWSNGGTGERFF.

This clonotype was observed a few times. The chain recombines TRBV24-1 with TRBJ2-5, with D maybe TRBD2 (6 bases). Germline V gene data show CDR1 as KGHDR and CDR2 as SFDVKD. The CDR3 sequence is 13 residues long. The ends were cut back, 5 bases at V and 7 bases at J, with 13 bases in the middle. CDR3 nucleotides: TGTGCCACCAGTGTGTCCCCCGGGAGGACCCAGTACTTC. It translates to CATSVSPGRTQYF.

The rearrangement links TRBV4-1 to TRBJ1-1, with D possibly being TRBD1 (5 bases). Trimming left V 1 base short and J 2 bases short, with 11 bases between. The germline V gene encodes CDR1 MGHRA and CDR2 YSYEKL. The CDR3 runs 15 residues. In nucleotides, the CDR3 is TGCGCCAGCAGCCAAGCACCAGGGCGAAACACTGAAGCTTTCTTT. It codes for CASSQAPGRNTEAFF.

This clonotype is a singleton in its sample. Just one base apart from a much larger clone, this may be a read error. The rearrangement joins TRBV30 to TRBJ2-4; 7 bases align to TRBD1. The CDR3 runs to 12 residues. The V segment lost 4 bases and the J segment 12 bases; nucleotides outside the gene matches: 9. Looked up from germline, CDR1 is GTSNPN and CDR2 is SVGIG (reference sequence). CDR3 loop: CAWTDRVDTQYF. CDR3 sequence (DNA): TGTGCCTGGACCGACAGGGTCGACACTCAGTACTTC.

The sample holds many counts of this clonotype. The chain carries TRBV11-2 and TRBJ2-7; D not resolved. V was shortened by 5 bases and J by 6 bases, with 20 bases between the two germline ends. Germline V gene data show CDR1 as SGHAT and CDR2 as FQNNGV. This CDR3 is 15 amino acids long. The CDR3 DNA reads TGTGCCAGCAGCCCCCGGCGAGAATCCTTCGGCGAGCAGTACTTC. Residues: CASSPRRESFGEQYF.

This clonotype was observed many times. The chain uses TRBV2 and TRBJ1-5; possible D gene TRBD1, 6 bases. V dropped 4 bases and J dropped 4 bases, with 14 bases sitting between them. CDR1 is SNHLY, CDR2 FYNNEI, per germline. The length of the CDR3 is 15 residues. CDR3 nucleotides: TGTGCCAGCAGTGTAGGGGCAGGGGAAAATCAGCCCCAGCATTTT. The encoded protein is CASSVGAGENQPQHF.

In its sample, this clonotype was seen many times. The genes are TRBV30 and TRBJ2-5; 8 bases agree with TRBD1. The V segment lost 2 bases and the J segment 5 bases; nucleotides outside the gene matches: 4. The CDR3 is 13 residues long. Germline V lookup: CDR1 GTSNPN, CDR2 SVGIG (reference sequence). The CDR3 region has the DNA TGTGCCTGGAGTTTTACAGGGGGGGAGACCCAGTACTTC. Its protein is CAWSFTGGETQYF. Filled out from reference TRBV30 and TRBJ2-5, the complete variable domain reads SQTIHQWPATLVQPVGSPLSLECTVEGTSNPNLYWYRQAAGRGLQLLFYSVGIGQISSEVPQNLSASRPQDRQFILSSKKLLLSDSGFYLCAWSFTGGETQYFGPGTRLLVL.

The chain employs TRBV6-1 and TRBJ1-6, with D perhaps TRBD1 (5 bases). CDR1 and CDR2 (germline): MNHNS, SASEGT. Deletions cut 10 bases from V and 7 bases from J, with 23 bases between. The CDR3 extends over 16 amino acids. CDR3 region: CATTGDWETENSPLHF. CDR3 DNA: TGTGCCACCACGGGGGATTGGGAGACAGAAAATTCACCCCTCCACTTT.